Below, 18 T cell receptor beta chains from the same sample are listed, as sequenced in a study of OX40 agonist ivuxolimab in advanced cancers. Libraries were built with the immunoSEQ multiplex PCR assay. TCRdb limited this immuneACCESS table to in-frame rearrangements with V and J called. A share of clones is missing; checked studies link under half to unresolved V genes, and the rest is unexplained. This sample is represented by 60,000 to 75,000 clones; approximately 89% of them were singletons. The ten largest make up 0.85% to 1.2% of the sample. The material was CD4+ or CD8+ T cells sorted from blood, obtained in a trial of the OX40 agonist ivuxolimab. These receptors were collected from an adult with an advanced solid tumor such as melanoma, head and neck, liver or kidney cancer.

The chain links TRBV5-4 to TRBJ1-6; maybe TRBD1 (5 bases). V was cut by 2 bases and J by 0 bases, with 9 bases left in between. Germline assignment: CDR1 SGHNT and CDR2 YYREEE (reference sequence). The CDR3 is made up of 16 amino acids. The DNA for the CDR3 is TGTGCCAGCAGCTTATCAGGGAGCTCCTATAATTCACCCCTCCACTTT. Its translation: CASSLSGSSYNSPLHF.

This clone was observed a single time. The rearrangement links TRBV19 to TRBJ1-5, with 7 bases lining up with TRBD1. V trimming: 8 bases; J trimming: 3 bases; junction bases outside the gene matches: 10. Germline-derived CDR1 and CDR2 are LNHDA and SQIVND (reference sequence). This CDR3 has 15 amino acids. CDR3 loop: CASGRQGGPNQPQHF. In DNA form, the CDR3 reads TGTGCCAGTGGGAGACAGGGAGGGCCCAATCAGCCCCAGCATTTT.

The CDR3 is CASSLVGCSNQPQHF. The CDR3 DNA reads as TGTGCCAGCAGCTTAGTAGGGTGTAGCAATCAGCCCCAGCATTTT. The V and J genes are TRBV11-3 and TRBJ1-5; D gene ambiguous. CDR1 and CDR2 (germline): SGHNT, YENEEA. This CDR3 comprises 15 residues. V was pared by 1 base and J by 0 bases, with 7 bases between.

The count of this clone is one. The chain employs TRBV11-2 and TRBJ2-3, with 11 bases matching TRBD2. Germline lookup yields CDR1 SGHAT and CDR2 FQNNGV. The trim removed 2 bases at V and 6 bases at J, leaving 4 bases unmatched. The CDR3 has 15 residues. The CDR3 protein is CASSLQTSGVDTQYF. CDR3 bases: TGTGCCAGCAGCTTACAGACTAGCGGGGTTGATACGCAGTATTTT.

The chain combines TRBV7-9 with TRBJ1-2, with D unclear. This CDR3 contains 13 residues. Germline loops: CDR1 SEHNR, CDR2 FQNEAQ (reference sequence). Between the trimmed V and J ends, which lost 1 base and 1 base, there was a span of 4 bases. CDR3 nucleotides: TGTGCCAGCAGCTTAGACAGTAACTATGGCTACACCTTC. Translating gives CASSLDSNYGYTF.

The chain combines TRBV30 with TRBJ2-1; the D is unclear. CDR1 is GTSNPN and CDR2 is SVGIG in the germline V gene (reference sequence). The V end lost 3 bases, the J end lost 5 bases, and 8 bases lay between the germline ends. The CDR3 has 12 residues. Written as DNA, the CDR3 is TGTGCCTGGAGGGGCTTTAACAATGAGCAGTTCTTC. It specifies CAWRGFNNEQFF.

This clone was picked up a small number of times. The chain carries TRBV2 and TRBJ1-1; D ambiguous. Germline values: CDR1 SNHLY, CDR2 FYNNEI. V lost 0 bases to trimming and J lost 1 base, with 9 bases between them. CDR3 length: 15 amino acids. CDR3 residues: CASSEAQNRNTEAFF. CDR3 coding DNA: TGTGCCAGCAGTGAAGCTCAAAACAGGAACACTGAAGCTTTCTTT.

CDR3 sequence: CASSEGGDETQYF. The CDR3 DNA reads as TGTGCCAGCAGTGAAGGCGGGGATGAGACCCAGTACTTC. This chain uses TRBV2 with TRBJ2-5, with D tentatively TRBD2 (6 bases). Per germline, CDR1 SNHLY and CDR2 FYNNEI. This CDR3 is built from 13 residues. Between the trimmed V and J ends, which lost 1 base and 5 bases, there was a span of 8 bases.

J is TRBJ2-7 and V is TRBV30; the D call may be TRBD1 or TRBD2 (6 bases each). CDR1 is GTSNPN and CDR2 is SVGIG in the germline V gene (reference sequence). Deletions cut 3 bases from V and 1 base from J, with 13 bases between. The CDR3 is 14 residues long. In DNA, the CDR3 is TGTGCCTGGAGGAGACTAGGGGGGTCCTACGAGCAGTACTTC. Encoded protein: CAWRRLGGSYEQYF.

The chain has TRBV18 and TRBJ2-7; 8 bases agree with TRBD1. Germline V gene sequence: CDR1 KGHSH, CDR2 LQKENI. The CDR3 extends over 15 amino acids. V shed 6 bases, J shed 0 bases, and the junction held 7 bases outside the gene matches. The CDR3 loop reads CASSPRTGSSYEQYF. DNA for the CDR3: TGTGCCAGCTCCCCCAGGACAGGGAGCTCCTACGAGCAGTACTTC.

The V and J genes are TRBV5-8 and TRBJ2-3; 7 nucleotides align to TRBD1. Germline CDR1 is SGHTS and CDR2 is YDEGEE. The J segment lost 0 bases and the V segment lost 4 bases, leaving 8 bases of the junction unmatched. The CDR3 runs to 16 residues. CDR3 DNA: TGTGCCAGCAGCGCCTTGACAGGGTTTAGCACAGATACGCAGTATTTT. Protein sequence: CASSALTGFSTDTQYF.

The CDR3: CATTRGTGANVLTF. CDR3 bases: TGTGCCACCACACGGGGAACCGGGGCCAACGTCCTGACTTTC. The chain has TRBV19 and TRBJ2-6, with D tentatively TRBD2 (5 bases). CDR1 and CDR2 (germline): LNHDA, SQIVND (reference sequence). Trimming shortened V by 10 bases and J by 4 bases, and 14 bases separated the two germline ends. The CDR3 contains 14 residues.

This clone appeared a single time. V gene TRBV11-3 combines with J gene TRBJ2-6; D may match TRBD1 or TRBD2 (5 bases each). The CDR3 covers 15 residues. CDR1 is SGHNT and CDR2 is YENEEA in the germline V gene. Trimming stripped 3 bases from V and 2 bases from J, with 8 bases between. CDR3: CASSLVGAGANVLTF. The CDR3 coding sequence is TGTGCCAGCAGCTTGGTGGGGGCTGGGGCCAACGTCCTGACTTTC. Full variable domain (missing parts from reference TRBV11-3 and TRBJ2-6): EAGVVQSPRYKIIEKKQPVAFWCNPISGHNTLYWYLQNLGQGPELLIRYENEEAVDDSQLPKDRFSAERLKGVDSTLKIQPAELGDSAVYLCASSLVGAGANVLTFGAGSRLTVL.

The chain links TRBV4-1 to TRBJ1-5, with D maybe TRBD1 (6 bases). The CDR3 is made up of 14 amino acids. The germline CDR1 and CDR2 sequences are MGHRA and YSYEKL. V lost 0 bases and J lost 6, with 9 bases in between. CDR3 sequence: CASSQDGGPQPQHF. CDR3 DNA: TGCGCCAGCAGCCAAGATGGGGGGCCTCAGCCCCAGCATTTT.

This chain connects TRBV5-1 to TRBJ1-3, with D possibly matching TRBD1 (6 bases). V was cut by 1 base and J by 4 bases, with 9 bases left in between. The CDR3 contains 14 residues. The germline CDR1 and CDR2 sequences are SGHRS and YFSETQ. This CDR3 reads CASSLTGLGNTIYF. CDR3 sequence (DNA): TGCGCCAGCAGCTTGACAGGGTTGGGAAACACCATATATTTT.

The chain combines TRBV13 with TRBJ2-1, with 11 bases identical to TRBD2. Germline CDR1 is PRHDT and CDR2 is FYEKMQ (reference sequence). Germline trimming cut 3 bases from V and 6 bases from J; bases unmatched to any gene: 10. The CDR3 is 17 amino acids. CDR3 nucleotide sequence: TGTGCCAGCAGCTTGTTGCTAGCGGGAGGTGTTGGCAATGAGCAGTTCTTC. As protein: CASSLLLAGGVGNEQFF.

The rearrangement uses TRBV15 and TRBJ1-3, with D unresolved. The CDR3 runs to 15 residues. Per the germline V gene, CDR1 is LNHNV and CDR2 is YYDKDF (reference sequence). V was pared by 3 bases and J by 2 bases, with 11 bases between. The CDR3 sequence: CATSRDPVAGNTIYF. The CDR3 DNA sequence: TGTGCCACCAGCAGGGATCCAGTAGCTGGAAACACCATATATTTT. The variable domain in full, completed from reference TRBV15 and TRBJ1-3, reads DAMVIQNPRYQVTQFGKPVTLSCSQTLNHNVMYWYQQKSSQAPKLLFHYYDKDFNNEADTPDNFQSRRPNTSFCFLDIRSPGLGDTAMYLCATSRDPVAGNTIYFGEGSWLTVV.

This sequence joins TRBV5-1 and TRBJ1-1, with D possibly TRBD1 on 5 matching bases. Germline V lookup: CDR1 SGHRS, CDR2 YFSETQ. The CDR3 spans 14 residues. With 6 bases removed from V and 0 bases from J, the gap between germline ends came to 12 bases. The CDR3 loop is CASKREGLNTEAFF. The CDR3 nucleotides are TGCGCCAGCAAACGAGAGGGGTTGAACACTGAAGCTTTCTTT.